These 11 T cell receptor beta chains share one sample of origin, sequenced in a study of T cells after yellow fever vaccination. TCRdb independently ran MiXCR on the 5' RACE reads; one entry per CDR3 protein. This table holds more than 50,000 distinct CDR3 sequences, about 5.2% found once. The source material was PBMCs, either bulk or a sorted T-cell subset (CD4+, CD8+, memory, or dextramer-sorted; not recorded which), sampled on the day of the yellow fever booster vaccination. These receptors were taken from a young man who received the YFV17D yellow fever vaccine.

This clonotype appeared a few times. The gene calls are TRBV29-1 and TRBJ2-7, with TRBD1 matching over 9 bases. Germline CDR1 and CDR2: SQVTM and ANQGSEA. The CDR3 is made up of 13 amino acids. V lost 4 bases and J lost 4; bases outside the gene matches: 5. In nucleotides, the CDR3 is TGCAGCGTTGTTGAGGACAGGGGATACGAGCAGTACTTC. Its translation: CSVVEDRGYEQYF.

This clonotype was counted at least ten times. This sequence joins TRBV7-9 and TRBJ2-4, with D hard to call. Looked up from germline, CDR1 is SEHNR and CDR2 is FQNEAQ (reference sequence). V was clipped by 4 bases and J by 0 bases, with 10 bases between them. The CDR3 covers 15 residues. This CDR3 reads CASSSGERAKNIQYF. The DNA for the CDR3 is TGTGCCAGCAGCTCCGGAGAGAGAGCCAAAAACATTCAGTACTTC.

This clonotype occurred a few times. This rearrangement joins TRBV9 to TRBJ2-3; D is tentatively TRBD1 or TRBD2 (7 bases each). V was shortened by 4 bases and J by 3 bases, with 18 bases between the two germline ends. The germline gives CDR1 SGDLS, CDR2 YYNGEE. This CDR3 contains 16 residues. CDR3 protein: CASSQSGGARTDTQYF. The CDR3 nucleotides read TGTGCCAGCAGCCAGTCAGGGGGGGCTAGGACAGATACGCAGTATTTT.

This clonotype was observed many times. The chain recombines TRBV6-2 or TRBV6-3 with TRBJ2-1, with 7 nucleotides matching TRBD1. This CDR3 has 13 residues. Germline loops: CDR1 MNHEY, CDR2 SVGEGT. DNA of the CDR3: TGTGCTACGGGACAGAGCTCCTACAATGAGCAGTTCTTC. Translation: CATGQSSYNEQFF.

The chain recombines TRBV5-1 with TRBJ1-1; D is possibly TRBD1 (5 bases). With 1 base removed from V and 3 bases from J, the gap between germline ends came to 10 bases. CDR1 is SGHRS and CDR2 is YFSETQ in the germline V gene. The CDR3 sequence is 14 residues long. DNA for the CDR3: TGCGCCAGCAGCTTGTATGGAGGGGACACTGAAGCTTTCTTT. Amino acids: CASSLYGGDTEAFF.

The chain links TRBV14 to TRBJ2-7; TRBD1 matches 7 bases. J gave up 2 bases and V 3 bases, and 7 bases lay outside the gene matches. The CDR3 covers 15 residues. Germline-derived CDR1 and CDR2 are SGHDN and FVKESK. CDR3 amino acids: CASSHLQGWPYEQYF. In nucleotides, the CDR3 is TGTGCCAGCAGCCACCTACAGGGGTGGCCCTACGAGCAGTACTTC.

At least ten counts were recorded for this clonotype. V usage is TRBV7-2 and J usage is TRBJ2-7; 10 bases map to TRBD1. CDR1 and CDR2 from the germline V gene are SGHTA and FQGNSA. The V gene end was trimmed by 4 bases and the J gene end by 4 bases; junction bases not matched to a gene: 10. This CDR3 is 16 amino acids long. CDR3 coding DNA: TGTGCCAGCAGCTCCGGGACAGGGGCCCTTGGTTACGAGCAGTACTTC. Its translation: CASSSGTGALGYEQYF.

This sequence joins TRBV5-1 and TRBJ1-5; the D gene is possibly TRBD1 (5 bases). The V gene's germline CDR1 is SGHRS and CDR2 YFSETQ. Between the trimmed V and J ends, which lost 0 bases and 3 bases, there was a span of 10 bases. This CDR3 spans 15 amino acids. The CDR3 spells CASSLGLGDNQPQHF. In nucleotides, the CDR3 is TGCGCCAGCAGCTTGGGGCTAGGGGACAATCAGCCCCAGCATTTT.

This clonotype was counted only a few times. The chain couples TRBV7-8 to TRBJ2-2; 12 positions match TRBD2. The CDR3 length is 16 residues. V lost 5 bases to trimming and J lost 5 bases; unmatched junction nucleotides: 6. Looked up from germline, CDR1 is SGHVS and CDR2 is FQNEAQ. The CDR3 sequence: CASSPKLAGGTGELFF. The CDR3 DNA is TGTGCCAGCAGCCCAAAACTAGCGGGGGGTACCGGGGAGCTGTTTTTT.

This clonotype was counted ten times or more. The CDR3 spells CASSLEGAYEQYV. The CDR3 DNA is TGTGCCAGCAGCTTAGAAGGGGCCTACGAGCAGTACGTC. J is TRBJ2-7 and V is TRBV7-9, with a possible D match to TRBD1 (5 bases). Germline V CDR1 and CDR2: SEHNR, FQNEAQ (reference sequence). The CDR3 is made up of 13 amino acids. V was clipped by 1 base and J by 2 bases, with 6 bases between them.

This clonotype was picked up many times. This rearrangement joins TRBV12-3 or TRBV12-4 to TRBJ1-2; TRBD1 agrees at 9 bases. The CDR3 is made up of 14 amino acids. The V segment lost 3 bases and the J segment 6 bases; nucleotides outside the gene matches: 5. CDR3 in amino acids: CASSLPGTGNGYTF. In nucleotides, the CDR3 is TGTGCCAGCAGTTTGCCCGGGACAGGGAATGGCTACACCTTC.